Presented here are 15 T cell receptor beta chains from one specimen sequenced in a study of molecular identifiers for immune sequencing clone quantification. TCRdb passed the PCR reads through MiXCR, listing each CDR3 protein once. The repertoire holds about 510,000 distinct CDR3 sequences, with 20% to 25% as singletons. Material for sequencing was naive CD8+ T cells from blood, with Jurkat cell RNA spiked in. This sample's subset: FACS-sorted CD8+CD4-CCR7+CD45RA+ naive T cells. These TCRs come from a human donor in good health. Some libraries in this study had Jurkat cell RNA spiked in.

The CDR3 DNA reads as TGCAGTGCTAGAGATCTGGCACAGGCTTCTTACTATGGCTACACCTTC. Its translation: CSARDLAQASYYGYTF. The V call is TRBV20-1, the J call TRBJ1-2, with D perhaps matching TRBD1 (5 bases). Trimming removed 0 bases from V and 3 bases from J, with 17 bases in between. CDR3 length: 16 residues. CDR1 is DFQATT, CDR2 SNEGSKA, per germline (reference sequence).

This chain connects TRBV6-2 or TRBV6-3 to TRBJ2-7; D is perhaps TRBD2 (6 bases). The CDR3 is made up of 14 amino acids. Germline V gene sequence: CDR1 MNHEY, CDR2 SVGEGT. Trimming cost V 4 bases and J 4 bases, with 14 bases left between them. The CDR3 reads CASSSFRAGYEQYF. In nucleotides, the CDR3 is TGTGCCAGCAGTTCTTTCCGGGCGGGATACGAGCAGTACTTC.

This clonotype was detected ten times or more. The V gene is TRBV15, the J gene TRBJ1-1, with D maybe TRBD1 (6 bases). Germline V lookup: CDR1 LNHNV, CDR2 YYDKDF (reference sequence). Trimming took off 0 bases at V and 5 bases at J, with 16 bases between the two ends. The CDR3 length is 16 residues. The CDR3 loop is CATSRDYQGGDTEAFF. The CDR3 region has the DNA TGTGCCACCAGCAGAGATTACCAAGGGGGTGATACTGAAGCTTTCTTT. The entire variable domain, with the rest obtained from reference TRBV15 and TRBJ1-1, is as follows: DAMVIQNPRYQVTQFGKPVTLSCSQTLNHNVMYWYQQKSSQAPKLLFHYYDKDFNNEADTPDNFQSRRPNTSFCFLDIRSPGLGDTAMYLCATSRDYQGGDTEAFFGQGTRLTVV.

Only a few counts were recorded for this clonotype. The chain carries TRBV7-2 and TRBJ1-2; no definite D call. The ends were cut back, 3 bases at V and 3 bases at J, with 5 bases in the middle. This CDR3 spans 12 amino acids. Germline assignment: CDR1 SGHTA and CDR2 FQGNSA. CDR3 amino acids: CASSFLDYGYTF. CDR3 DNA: TGTGCCAGCAGCTTCCTAGACTATGGCTACACCTTC.

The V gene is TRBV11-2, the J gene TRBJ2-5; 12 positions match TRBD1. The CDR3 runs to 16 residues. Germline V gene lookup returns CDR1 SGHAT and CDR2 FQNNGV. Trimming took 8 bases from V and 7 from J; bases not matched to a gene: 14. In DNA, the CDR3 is TGTGCCAGCCTACCAAAGGGACAGGGGGCGGAAGGGACCCAGTACTTC. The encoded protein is CASLPKGQGAEGTQYF.

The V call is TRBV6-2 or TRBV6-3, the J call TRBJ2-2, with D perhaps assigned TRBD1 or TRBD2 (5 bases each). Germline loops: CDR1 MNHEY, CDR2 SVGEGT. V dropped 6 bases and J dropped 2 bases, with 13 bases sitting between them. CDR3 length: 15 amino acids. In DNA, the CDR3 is TGTGCCAGCAGACTACTAGGGGTAAACACCGGGGAGCTGTTTTTT. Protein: CASRLLGVNTGELFF.

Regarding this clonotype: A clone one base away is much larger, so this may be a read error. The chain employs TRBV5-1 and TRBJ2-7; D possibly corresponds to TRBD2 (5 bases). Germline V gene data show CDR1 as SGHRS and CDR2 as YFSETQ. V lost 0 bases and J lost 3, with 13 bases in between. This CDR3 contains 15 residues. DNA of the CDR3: TGCGCCAGCAGCTTGGTCGCGGGCGACCTCTACGAGCAGTACTTC. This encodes CASSLVAGDLYEQYF.

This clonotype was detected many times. The CDR3 bases are TGCGCCAGCAGCCAAGGTCCCGGGACAGGGGGCTCCTACGAGCAGTACTTC. Translation gives CASSQGPGTGGSYEQYF. V gene TRBV4-3 combines with J gene TRBJ2-7; 11 bases are shared with TRBD1. The CDR3 is 17 residues long. From germline, CDR1 is LGHNA and CDR2 YSLEER. With 1 base clipped from V and 0 bases from J, the junction kept 5 bases outside the gene matches.

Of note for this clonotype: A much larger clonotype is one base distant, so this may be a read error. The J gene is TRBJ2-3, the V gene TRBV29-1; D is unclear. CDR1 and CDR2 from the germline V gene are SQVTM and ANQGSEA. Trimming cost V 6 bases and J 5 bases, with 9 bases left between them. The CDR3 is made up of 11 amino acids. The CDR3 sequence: CSVKDVDTQYF. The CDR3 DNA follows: TGCAGCGTCAAGGACGTAGATACGCAGTATTTT.

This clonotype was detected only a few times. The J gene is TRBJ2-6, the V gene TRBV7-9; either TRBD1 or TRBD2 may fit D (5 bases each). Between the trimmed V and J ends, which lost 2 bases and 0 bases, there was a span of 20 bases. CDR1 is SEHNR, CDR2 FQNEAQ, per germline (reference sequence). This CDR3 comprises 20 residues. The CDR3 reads CASSLFRLGTNRSGANVLTF. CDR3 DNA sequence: TGTGCCAGCAGCTTATTCAGACTCGGGACGAATCGCTCTGGGGCCAACGTCCTGACTTTC.

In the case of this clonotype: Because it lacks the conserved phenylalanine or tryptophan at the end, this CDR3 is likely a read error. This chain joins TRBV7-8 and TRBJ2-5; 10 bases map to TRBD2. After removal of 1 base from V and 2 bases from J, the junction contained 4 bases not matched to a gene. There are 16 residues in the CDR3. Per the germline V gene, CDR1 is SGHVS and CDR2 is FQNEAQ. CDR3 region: CASSLVAGGHQETQYL. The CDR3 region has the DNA TGTGCCAGCAGCTTAGTAGCGGGGGGTCATCAAGAGACCCAGTACCTC.

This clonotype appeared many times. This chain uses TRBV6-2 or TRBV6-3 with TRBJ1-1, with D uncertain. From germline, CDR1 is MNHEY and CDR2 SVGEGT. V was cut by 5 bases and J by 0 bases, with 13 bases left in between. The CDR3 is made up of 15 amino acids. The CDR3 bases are TGTGCCAGCAGTCCCGGCCTACTCATGAACACTGAAGCTTTCTTT. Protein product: CASSPGLLMNTEAFF.

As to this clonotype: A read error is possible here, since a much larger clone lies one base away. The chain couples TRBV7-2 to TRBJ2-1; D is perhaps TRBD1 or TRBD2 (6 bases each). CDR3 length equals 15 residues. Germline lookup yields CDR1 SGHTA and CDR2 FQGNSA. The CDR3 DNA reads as TGTGGCAGCAGCTTAGGGGGGATTTCCTACAATGAGCAGTTCTTC. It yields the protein CGSSLGGISYNEQFF.

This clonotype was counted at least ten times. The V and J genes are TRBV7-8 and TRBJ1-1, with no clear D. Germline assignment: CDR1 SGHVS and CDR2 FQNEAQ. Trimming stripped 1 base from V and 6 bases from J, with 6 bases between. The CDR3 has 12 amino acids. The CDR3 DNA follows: TGTGCCAGCAGCTTAGGAGCGGCTGAAGCTTTCTTT. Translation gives CASSLGAAEAFF.

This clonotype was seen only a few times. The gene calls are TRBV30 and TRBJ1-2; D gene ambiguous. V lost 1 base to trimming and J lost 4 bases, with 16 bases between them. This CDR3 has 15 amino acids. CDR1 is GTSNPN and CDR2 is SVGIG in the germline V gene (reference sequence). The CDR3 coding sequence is TGTGCCTGGAGTGGGGTGTCGGAGGGTCTCTATGGCTACACCTTC. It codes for CAWSGVSEGLYGYTF. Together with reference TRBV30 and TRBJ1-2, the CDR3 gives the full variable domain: SQTIHQWPATLVQPVGSPLSLECTVEGTSNPNLYWYRQAAGRGLQLLFYSVGIGQISSEVPQNLSASRPQDRQFILSSKKLLLSDSGFYLCAWSGVSEGLYGYTFGSGTRLTVV.